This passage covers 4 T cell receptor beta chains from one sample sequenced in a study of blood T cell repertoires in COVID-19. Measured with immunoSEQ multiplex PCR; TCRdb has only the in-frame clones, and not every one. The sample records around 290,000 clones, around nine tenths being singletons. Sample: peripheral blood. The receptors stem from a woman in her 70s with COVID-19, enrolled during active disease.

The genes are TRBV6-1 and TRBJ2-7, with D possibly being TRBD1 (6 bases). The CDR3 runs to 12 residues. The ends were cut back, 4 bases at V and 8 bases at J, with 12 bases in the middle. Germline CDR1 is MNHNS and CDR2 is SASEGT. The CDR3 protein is CASSVAGEKQYF. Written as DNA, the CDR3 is TGTGCCAGCAGTGTAGCAGGGGAAAAGCAGTACTTC.

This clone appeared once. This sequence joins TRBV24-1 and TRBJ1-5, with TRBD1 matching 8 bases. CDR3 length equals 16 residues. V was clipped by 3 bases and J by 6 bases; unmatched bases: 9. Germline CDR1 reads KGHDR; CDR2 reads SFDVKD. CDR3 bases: TGTGCCACCAGTGATACAGGACAGGGTCGGGGTCAGCCCCAGCATTTT. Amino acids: CATSDTGQGRGQPQHF.

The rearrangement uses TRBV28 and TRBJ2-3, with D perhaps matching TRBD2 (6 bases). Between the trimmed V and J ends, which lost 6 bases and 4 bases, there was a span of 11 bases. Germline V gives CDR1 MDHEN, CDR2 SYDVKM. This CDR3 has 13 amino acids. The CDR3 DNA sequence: TGTGCCAGCAGCCGGGACTGGCCAGATACGCAGTATTTT. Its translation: CASSRDWPDTQYF.

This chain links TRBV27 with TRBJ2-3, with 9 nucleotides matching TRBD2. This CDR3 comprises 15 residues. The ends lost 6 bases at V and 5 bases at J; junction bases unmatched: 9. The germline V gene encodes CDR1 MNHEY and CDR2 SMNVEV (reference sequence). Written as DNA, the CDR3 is TGTGCCAGCAGCTCACTTAGCGGGGGAGGAGATACGCAGTATTTT. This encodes CASSSLSGGGDTQYF.